The rows below give T cell receptor beta chains drawn from one sample of a study of cytotoxic CD8 clonotypes in ibrutinib-treated CLL. TCRdb's table, derived via immunoSEQ multiplex PCR, lists solely in-frame clones and lacks some. The data contain fewer than 50,000 clones, 55% to 75% of them singletons. Sample: PBMCs, taken after 12 months of ibrutinib treatment. The receptor source for this set is a human donor with chronic lymphocytic leukemia. Each CDR3 is given with its conserved first and last residue. D genes are given only for firm matches. A clone size is listed for some rows: how often the clone was seen (once, few, many), or a class if it is expanded.

D,size,J,V,length,DNA,CDR3
TRBD2,.,TRBJ2-7,TRBV7-8,12,TGTGCCAGCAGCAAACTAGCGGAGGAGCAGTACTTC,CASSKLAEEQYF
.,.,TRBJ2-1,TRBV18,15,TGTGCCAGCTCACCACCGGGTACCCAATACAATGAGCAGTTCTTC,CASSPPGTQYNEQFF
.,.,TRBJ2-5,TRBV7-9,13,TGTGCCAGCAGCCGATCCGAGGCGGAGACCCAGTACTTC,CASSRSEAETQYF
.,.,TRBJ1-2,TRBV2,16,TGTGCCAGCAGTGAATCAGGTCGAGGGGAGAGCTATGGCTACACCTTC,CASSESGRGESYGYTF
.,.,TRBJ2-2,TRBV5-6,15,TGTGCCAGCAGCTTGGGGTTCCTTAGGACCGGGGAGCTGTTTTTT,CASSLGFLRTGELFF
TRBD1,once,TRBJ2-6,TRBV5-1,17,TGCGCCAGCAGCAACCGGGACAGGGTCGCTGGGGCCAACGTCCTGACTTTC,CASSNRDRVAGANVLTF
.,.,TRBJ1-4,TRBV7-3,13,TGTGCCAGCAGTAGAGGGGCTAATGAAAAACTGTTTTTT,CASSRGANEKLFF
.,.,TRBJ2-3,TRBV25-1,15,TGTGCCAGCAGTGAGGAGCGGACTAGCACAGATACGCAGTATTTT,CASSEERTSTDTQYF
TRBD1,.,TRBJ1-2,TRBV27,14,TGTGCCAGCGGGTTTCCGGACAGGGGGGGAGGCTACACCTTC,CASGFPDRGGGYTF
TRBD2,.,TRBJ2-3,TRBV5-1,16,TGCGCCAGCAGCTTGGCCGGGAGCGGGAGCTTAGATACGCAGTATTTT,CASSLAGSGSLDTQYF
TRBD1,.,TRBJ1-2,TRBV5-1,16,TGCGCCAGCAGCTTGGGACCGACAGGGGGCAAGGATGGCTACACCTTC,CASSLGPTGGKDGYTF
.,.,TRBJ2-2,TRBV7-2,16,TGTGCCAGCACCCTTAGCGCCGGACGGGGATCCGGGGAGCTGTTTTTT,CASTLSAGRGSGELFF
.,.,TRBJ2-3,TRBV5-8,14,TGTGCCAGCAGCGAAGGGTCTGGCACAGATACGCAGTATTTT,CASSEGSGTDTQYF
.,few,TRBJ2-7,TRBV2,11,TGTGCCAGCACCGGACAGTTCGAGCAGTACTTC,CASTGQFEQYF
.,.,TRBJ2-2,TRBV4-1,16,TGCGCCAGCAGCCCTGAGGAGGGGCACTACACCGGGGAGCTGTTTTTT,CASSPEEGHYTGELFF
TRBD1,.,TRBJ1-1,TRBV5-1,15,TGCGCCAGCAGCGCGACAGGGGCCCTCGACACTGAAGCTTTCTTT,CASSATGALDTEAFF
TRBD2,.,TRBJ2-1,TRBV5-1,17,TGCGCCAGCAGCTTAGGGCTTGGGGCTAGCGGAAACAATGAGCAGTTCTTC,CASSLGLGASGNNEQFF